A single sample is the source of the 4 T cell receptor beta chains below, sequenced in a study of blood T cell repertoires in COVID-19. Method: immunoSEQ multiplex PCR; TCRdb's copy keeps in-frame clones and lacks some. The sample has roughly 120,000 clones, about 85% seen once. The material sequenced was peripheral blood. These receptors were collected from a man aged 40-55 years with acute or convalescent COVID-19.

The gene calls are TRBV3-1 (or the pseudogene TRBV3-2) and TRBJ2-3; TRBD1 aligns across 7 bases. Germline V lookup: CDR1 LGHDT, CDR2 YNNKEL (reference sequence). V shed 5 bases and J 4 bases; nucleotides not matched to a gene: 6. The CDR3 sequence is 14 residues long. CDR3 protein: CASSINRGPDTQYF. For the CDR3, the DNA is TGTGCCAGCAGCATAAACAGGGGACCAGATACGCAGTATTTT.

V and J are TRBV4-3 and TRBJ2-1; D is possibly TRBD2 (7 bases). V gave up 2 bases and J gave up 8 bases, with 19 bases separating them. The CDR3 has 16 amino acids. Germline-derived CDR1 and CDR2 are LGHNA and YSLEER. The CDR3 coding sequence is TGCGCCAGCAGCCAATATACGGGGGGCCTTTGGGATGAGCAGTTCTTC. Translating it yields CASSQYTGGLWDEQFF.

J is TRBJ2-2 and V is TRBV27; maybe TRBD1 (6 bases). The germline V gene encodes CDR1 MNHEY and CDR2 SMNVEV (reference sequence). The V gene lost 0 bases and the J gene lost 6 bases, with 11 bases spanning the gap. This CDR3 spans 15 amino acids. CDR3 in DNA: TGTGCCAGCAGTTTATCCAGGGGAGAACCCGGGGAGCTGTTTTTT. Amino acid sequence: CASSLSRGEPGELFF.

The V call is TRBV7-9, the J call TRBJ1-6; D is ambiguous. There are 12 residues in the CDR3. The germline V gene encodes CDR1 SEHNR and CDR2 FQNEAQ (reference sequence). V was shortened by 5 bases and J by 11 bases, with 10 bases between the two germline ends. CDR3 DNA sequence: TGTGCCAGCAGCCAGAGCGAAACACCCCTCCACTTT. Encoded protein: CASSQSETPLHF.